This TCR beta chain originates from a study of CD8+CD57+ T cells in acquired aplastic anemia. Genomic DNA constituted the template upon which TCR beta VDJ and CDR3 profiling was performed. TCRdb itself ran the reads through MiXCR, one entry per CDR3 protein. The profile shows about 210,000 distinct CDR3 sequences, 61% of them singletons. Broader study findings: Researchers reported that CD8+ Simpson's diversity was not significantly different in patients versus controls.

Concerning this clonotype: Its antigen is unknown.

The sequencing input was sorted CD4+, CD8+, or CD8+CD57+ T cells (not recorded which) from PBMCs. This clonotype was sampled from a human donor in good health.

The CDR3 here is CASSLVRAPSETQYF. The CDR3 DNA follows: TGTGCCAGCAGCTTAGTACGGGCCCCTAGCGAGACCCAGTACTTC. The gene calls are TRBV7-8 and TRBJ2-5, with a possible D match to TRBD2 (5 bases). This CDR3 is 15 amino acids long. Germline V gene sequence: CDR1 SGHVS, CDR2 FQNEAQ. V lost 1 base to trimming and J lost 5 bases, with 14 bases between them.